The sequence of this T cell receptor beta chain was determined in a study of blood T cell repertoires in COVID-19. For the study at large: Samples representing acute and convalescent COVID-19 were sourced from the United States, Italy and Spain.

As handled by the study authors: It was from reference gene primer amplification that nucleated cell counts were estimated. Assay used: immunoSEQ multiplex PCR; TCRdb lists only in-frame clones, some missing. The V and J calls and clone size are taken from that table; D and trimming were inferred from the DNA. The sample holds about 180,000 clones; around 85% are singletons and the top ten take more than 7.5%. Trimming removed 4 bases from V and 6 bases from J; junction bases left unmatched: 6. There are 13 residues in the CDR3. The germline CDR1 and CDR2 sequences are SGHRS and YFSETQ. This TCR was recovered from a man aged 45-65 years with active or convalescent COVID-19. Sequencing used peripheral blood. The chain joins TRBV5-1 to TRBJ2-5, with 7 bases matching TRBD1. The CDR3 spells CASSRDSGKTQYF. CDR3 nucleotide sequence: TGCGCCAGCAGCCGGGACAGTGGAAAGACCCAGTACTTC.